This entry describes one T cell receptor beta chain. Its target is unknown. The data originate from a study of blood T cells in healthy people across ages. Together with a sample-barcoded 5' primer, a J-beta primer mix was included in a second PCR lasting roughly 6 to 12 cycles. TCRdb independently ran MiXCR on the 5' RACE reads; one entry per CDR3 protein. The repertoire holds about 1.4 million distinct CDR3 sequences, with roughly 59% as singletons. Study conclusions and caveats: Percentage of naive T cells showed a strong correlation with TCR beta diversity.

The study recruited healthy Caucasian donors from Russia who were aged about 6 to 95. Researchers report isolating at least 6.5 million PBMCs per sample. This TCR came from a man aged 18-30 years in good health. Sequencing was performed on blood.

CDR3 residues: CSVSGGSSTDTQYF. The CDR3 DNA reads as TGCAGTGTTTCGGGGGGATCTAGCACAGATACGCAGTATTTT. The chain recombines TRBV20-1 with TRBJ2-3; 7 bases agree with TRBD2. The germline V gene has CDR1 DFQATT and CDR2 SNEGSKA (reference sequence). The CDR3 has 14 amino acids. Trimming at V came to 7 bases and at J to 0 bases, leaving 7 bases not matched to a gene.